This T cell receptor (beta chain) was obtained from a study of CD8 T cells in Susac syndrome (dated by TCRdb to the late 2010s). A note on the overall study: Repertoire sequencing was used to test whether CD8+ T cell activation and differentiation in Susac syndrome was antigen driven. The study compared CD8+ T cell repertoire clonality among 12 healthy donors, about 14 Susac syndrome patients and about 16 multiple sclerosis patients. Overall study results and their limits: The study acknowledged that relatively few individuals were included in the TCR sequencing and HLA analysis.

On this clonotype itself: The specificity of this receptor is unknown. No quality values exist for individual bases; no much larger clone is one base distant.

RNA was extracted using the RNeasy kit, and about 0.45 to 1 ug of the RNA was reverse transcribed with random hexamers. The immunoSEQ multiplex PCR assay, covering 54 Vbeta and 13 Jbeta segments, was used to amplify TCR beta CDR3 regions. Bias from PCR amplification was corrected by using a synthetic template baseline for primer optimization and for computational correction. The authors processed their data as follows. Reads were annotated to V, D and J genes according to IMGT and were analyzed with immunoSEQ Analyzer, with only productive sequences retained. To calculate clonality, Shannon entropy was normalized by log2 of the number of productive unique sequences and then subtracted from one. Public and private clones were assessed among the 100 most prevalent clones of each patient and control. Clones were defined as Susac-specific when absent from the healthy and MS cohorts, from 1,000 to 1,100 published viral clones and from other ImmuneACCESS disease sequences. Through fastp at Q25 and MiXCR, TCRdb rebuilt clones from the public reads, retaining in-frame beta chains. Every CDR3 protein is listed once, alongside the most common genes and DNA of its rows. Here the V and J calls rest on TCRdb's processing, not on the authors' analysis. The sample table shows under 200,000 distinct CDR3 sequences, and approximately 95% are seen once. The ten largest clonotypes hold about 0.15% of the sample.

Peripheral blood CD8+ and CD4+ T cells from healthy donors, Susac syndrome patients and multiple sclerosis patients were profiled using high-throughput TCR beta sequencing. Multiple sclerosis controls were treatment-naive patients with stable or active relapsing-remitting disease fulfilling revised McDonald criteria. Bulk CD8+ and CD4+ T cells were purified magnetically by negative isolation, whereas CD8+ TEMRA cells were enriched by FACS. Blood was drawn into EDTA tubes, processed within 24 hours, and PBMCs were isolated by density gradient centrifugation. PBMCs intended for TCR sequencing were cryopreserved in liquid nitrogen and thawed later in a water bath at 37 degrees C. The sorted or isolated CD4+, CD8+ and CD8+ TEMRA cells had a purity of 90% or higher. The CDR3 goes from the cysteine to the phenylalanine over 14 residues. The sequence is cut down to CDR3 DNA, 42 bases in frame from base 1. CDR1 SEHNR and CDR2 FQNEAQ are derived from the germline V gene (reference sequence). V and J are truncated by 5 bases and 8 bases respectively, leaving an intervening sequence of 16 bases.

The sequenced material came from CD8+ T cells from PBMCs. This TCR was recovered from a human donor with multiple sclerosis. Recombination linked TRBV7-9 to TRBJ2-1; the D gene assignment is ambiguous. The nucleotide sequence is TGTGCCAGCAGCCCCCCGGCGGCACGGGATGAGCAGTTCTTC. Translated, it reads CASSPPAARDEQFF.